This T cell receptor beta chain stems from a study of T cell clusters in autoimmune cytopenias. TRB rearrangements were amplified by touch-down multiplex PCR with mixed TRB-A/B primers. Following a re-call of the multiplex PCR reads, TCRdb has one entry per CDR3 protein and lacks DNA. Recorded for this sample: a few thousand distinct CDR3 sequences. Germline-derived CDR1 and CDR2 are LNHNV and YYDKDF (reference sequence). The CDR3 runs 13 residues. Each sample's input was 250 ng genomic DNA, about 38,000 genome equivalents. Its frequency marks this clonotype as medium-sized. The sample was also reused in another study, on T cell repertoires in aging, cancer and after chemotherapy.

This chain links TRBV15 with TRBJ2-1. The receptor comes from a human donor in good health. What was sequenced was peripheral blood. CDR3 loop: CATSRDLGGEQFF.